A single sample gave rise to the 32 T cell receptor beta chains below, sequenced in a study of T cell repertoires in cytomegalovirus infection. TCRdb re-called the reads through MiXCR, storing one row per CDR3 protein. Of more than 140,000 distinct CDR3 sequences listed, roughly 6.5% are singletons. Material for sequencing was PBMCs. These TCRs come from a human donor in good health (CMV status not recorded). Some clones in this sample may be carry-over from other donors' samples.

Many counts were recorded for this clonotype. The V gene is TRBV10-2, the J gene TRBJ1-1, with D uncertain. This CDR3 is 15 amino acids long. Deletions cut 2 bases from V and 3 bases from J, with 13 bases between. Germline V gene data show CDR1 as WSHSY and CDR2 as SAAADI. As DNA, the CDR3 is TGCGCCAGCAGTGAGCCTGGGGATTGGGACACTGAAGCTTTCTTT. It codes for CASSEPGDWDTEAFF.

This chain links TRBV11-2 with TRBJ2-7; D is unclear. The germline V and J ends were trimmed by 4 bases and 7 bases, with 14 bases remaining between them. Per the germline V gene, CDR1 is SGHAT and CDR2 is FQNNGV. The CDR3 spans 13 residues. The CDR3 here is CASSSGSSWEQYF. As DNA, the CDR3 is TGTGCCAGCAGCTCCGGGTCCTCTTGGGAGCAGTACTTC.

This clonotype was detected a few times. J is TRBJ2-1 and V is TRBV29-1; 7 positions match TRBD1. Looked up from germline, CDR1 is SQVTM and CDR2 is ANQGSEA. The CDR3 is 13 residues long. Trimming at V came to 6 bases and at J to 4 bases, leaving 6 bases not matched to a gene. This chain's CDR3 is CSVLEQGYNEQFF. CDR3 DNA sequence: TGCAGCGTACTCGAACAGGGGTACAATGAGCAGTTCTTC.

This clonotype has a handful of counts. V is TRBV6-1 and J is TRBJ2-7; 8 bases are shared with TRBD1. With V trimmed by 5 bases and J by 1 base, 4 bases remained unmatched. This CDR3 spans 14 amino acids. Germline CDR1 MNHNS, CDR2 SASEGT. The CDR3 loop reads CASSTGGRSYEQYF. DNA for the CDR3: TGTGCCAGCAGTACAGGGGGTAGGTCCTACGAGCAGTACTTC.

V and J are TRBV3-1 and TRBJ2-1, with D perhaps given as TRBD1 or TRBD2 (5 bases each). V lost 3 bases to trimming and J lost 4 bases, with 10 bases between them. From germline, CDR1 is LGHDT and CDR2 YNNKEL (reference sequence). CDR3 length: 14 residues. CDR3 in DNA: TGTGCCAGCAGCCATGGGACGGTTTACAATGAGCAGTTCTTC. Encoded protein: CASSHGTVYNEQFF.

The genes are TRBV7-6 and TRBJ2-5, with 11 bases identical to TRBD2. V trimming: 3 bases; J trimming: 4 bases; junction bases outside the gene matches: 7. The CDR3 runs to 16 residues. Germline lookup yields CDR1 SGHVS and CDR2 FNYEAQ. The CDR3 DNA reads TGTGCCAGCAGCTTCCTTAGCGGGGGGGCGAGAGAGACCCAGTACTTC. This codes for CASSFLSGGARETQYF.

This clonotype was recorded only once. The conserved final phenylalanine or tryptophan is absent from the CDR3, which likely points to a read error. CDR3 nucleotides: TGCTCCCCAGGCGCGGCGATGGGGACGAACACTGAAGCTTTCTTG. Its translation is CSPGAAMGTNTEAFL. The chain has TRBV20-1 and TRBJ1-1, with a weak D call TRBD1 (5 bases). The CDR3 length is 15 residues. Germline V gene lookup returns CDR1 DFQATT and CDR2 SNEGSKA (reference sequence).

This clonotype was seen many times. The chain joins TRBV7-2 to TRBJ2-1, with D tentatively TRBD1 (6 bases). The CDR3 loop spans 16 amino acids. Deletions cut 1 base from V and 8 bases from J, with 18 bases between. CDR1 is SGHTA, CDR2 FQGNSA, per germline. The CDR3 loop reads CASSLEVGADIDEQFF. CDR3 nucleotides: TGTGCCAGCAGCTTAGAAGTGGGGGCGGATATCGATGAGCAGTTCTTC.

Ten or more counts support this clonotype. This rearrangement joins TRBV7-2 to TRBJ2-7, with D perhaps TRBD1 (6 bases). From germline, CDR1 is SGHTA and CDR2 FQGNSA. This CDR3 spans 19 amino acids. The V end lost 4 bases, the J end lost 7 bases, and 32 bases lay between the germline ends. The CDR3 loop reads CASSSTSDGQRLLRGEQYF. CDR3 DNA: TGTGCCAGCAGCTCCACCTCAGATGGACAGAGACTCCTAAGAGGGGAGCAGTACTTC.

This clonotype was counted many times. This chain joins TRBV7-8 and TRBJ2-5; possibly TRBD2 for D (6 bases). V lost 4 bases and J lost 0, with 9 bases in between. Germline CDR1 is SGHVS and CDR2 is FQNEAQ. The CDR3 contains 14 residues. Written as DNA, the CDR3 is TGTGCCAGCAGCTCCCCGGGGGACCAAGAGACCCAGTACTTC. Protein product: CASSSPGDQETQYF.

This clonotype was observed many times. This rearrangement joins TRBV7-3 to TRBJ2-3; D remains unclear. V was clipped by 4 bases and J by 6 bases, with 11 bases between them. The CDR3 runs to 13 residues. Per germline, CDR1 SGHTA and CDR2 FQGTGA. This chain's CDR3 is CASSSEVGDTQYF. CDR3 DNA sequence: TGTGCCAGCAGCTCCGAAGTGGGGGATACGCAGTATTTT.

In this sample, this clonotype turned up many times. The chain joins TRBV7-2 to TRBJ2-5, with no clear D. The germline V gene encodes CDR1 SGHTA and CDR2 FQGNSA. V dropped 6 bases and J dropped 4 bases, with 15 bases sitting between them. The CDR3 runs 14 residues. The chain's CDR3 is CASSPPLPGETQYF. The CDR3 nucleotides read TGTGCCAGCAGTCCTCCCCTCCCAGGAGAGACCCAGTACTTC.

Many counts were recorded for this clonotype. The genes are TRBV7-9 and TRBJ1-1; tentative D call: TRBD1 (5 bases). This CDR3 comprises 14 residues. The ends were cut back, 2 bases at V and 0 bases at J, with 7 bases in the middle. CDR1 is SEHNR and CDR2 is FQNEAQ in the germline V gene (reference sequence). In DNA, the CDR3 is TGTGCCAGCAGCTTACAGGGAATGAACACTGAAGCTTTCTTT. Translation: CASSLQGMNTEAFF.

This clonotype was seen at least ten times. This sequence joins TRBV7-2 and TRBJ2-2; D remains ambiguous. CDR1 and CDR2 (germline): SGHTA, FQGNSA. The CDR3 is 12 residues long. The germline V and J ends were trimmed by 5 bases and 4 bases, with 5 bases remaining between them. The CDR3, as DNA: TGTGCCAGCAGCCACTCCACCGGGGAGCTGTTTTTT. This encodes CASSHSTGELFF.

This clonotype was observed many times. The J gene is TRBJ1-1, the V gene TRBV7-8, with D uncertain. This CDR3 spans 13 amino acids. Germline CDR1 is SGHVS and CDR2 is FQNEAQ. V shed 4 bases and J shed 1 base, with 7 bases lying between them. CDR3 region: CASSSLRNTEAFF. The CDR3 DNA sequence: TGTGCCAGCAGCTCCCTCCGGAACACTGAAGCTTTCTTT. The variable domain in full, with the rest retrieved from reference TRBV7-8 and TRBJ1-1, is GAGVSQSPRYKVAKRGQDVALRCDPISGHVSLFWYQQALGQGPEFLTYFQNEAQLDKSGLPSDRFFAERPEGSVSTLKIQRTQQEDSAVYLCASSSLRNTEAFFGQGTRLTVV.

This chain connects TRBV18 to TRBJ2-7; 7 nucleotides agree with TRBD1. The CDR3 length is 14 residues. With V trimmed by 0 bases and J by 4 bases, 3 bases remained unmatched. Germline V lookup: CDR1 KGHSH, CDR2 LQKENI. The CDR3 region is CASSPPPGGYEQYF. CDR3 nucleotides: TGTGCCAGCTCACCACCGCCAGGGGGATACGAGCAGTACTTC.

This chain connects TRBV19 to TRBJ1-5, with D tentatively TRBD1 (5 bases). The CDR3 extends over 16 amino acids. With 5 bases removed from V and 1 base from J, the gap between germline ends came to 15 bases. CDR1 and CDR2 (germline): LNHDA, SQIVND (reference sequence). The CDR3 reads CASSPGRGMSNQPQHF. The CDR3 DNA is TGTGCCAGTAGTCCCGGACGGGGGATGAGCAATCAGCCCCAGCATTTT.

This clonotype was seen repeatedly, ten times or more. The rearrangement joins TRBV7-6 to TRBJ1-2, with TRBD1 matching over 9 bases. The V gene's germline CDR1 is SGHVS and CDR2 FNYEAQ. The trim removed 0 bases at V and 0 bases at J, leaving 2 bases unmatched. The CDR3 has 16 amino acids. The CDR3 DNA sequence: TGTGCCAGCAGCTTAGCACAGGGGGCAGCTAACTATGGCTACACCTTC. Amino acid sequence: CASSLAQGAANYGYTF.

This clonotype was observed a handful of times. The chain carries TRBV5-1 and TRBJ2-7, with TRBD1 identical over 9 bases. Trimming took 1 base from V and 2 from J; bases not matched to a gene: 7. Looked up from germline, CDR1 is SGHRS and CDR2 is YFSETQ. The CDR3 length is 16 residues. The CDR3: CASSLSLQGAAYEQYF. CDR3 bases: TGCGCCAGCAGCTTGTCTCTACAGGGGGCCGCCTACGAGCAGTACTTC.

The chain combines TRBV20-1 with TRBJ2-3, with a weak D call TRBD1 (6 bases). The germline V and J ends were trimmed by 4 bases and 2 bases, with 16 bases remaining between them. Germline-derived CDR1 and CDR2 are DFQATT and SNEGSKA (reference sequence). This CDR3 is 15 amino acids long. In DNA, the CDR3 is TGCAGTGCTAATGAAGGGGGTCACAACACAGATACGCAGTATTTT. Encoded protein: CSANEGGHNTDTQYF.

The V call is TRBV30, the J call TRBJ1-1; TRBD1 aligns across 7 bases. The J segment lost 2 bases and the V segment lost 0 bases, leaving 12 bases of the junction unmatched. The germline CDR1 and CDR2 sequences are GTSNPN and SVGIG (reference sequence). The CDR3 is made up of 17 amino acids. The CDR3 bases are TGTGCCTGGAGTGTACCGAAGAGGGGGCGCGAAAACACTGAAGCTTTCTTT. Its translation: CAWSVPKRGRENTEAFF.

This clonotype was seen at least ten times. The genes are TRBV24-1 and TRBJ1-5; D gene ambiguous. V was shortened by 3 bases and J by 4 bases, with 12 bases between the two germline ends. The CDR3 runs to 15 residues. The germline gives CDR1 KGHDR, CDR2 SFDVKD. The chain's CDR3 is CATSDPFHPNQPQHF. CDR3 bases: TGTGCCACCAGTGATCCCTTCCATCCGAATCAGCCCCAGCATTTT.

This clonotype was counted many times. The V call is TRBV7-2, the J call TRBJ2-1; TRBD2 matches at 9 bases. This CDR3 is 16 amino acids long. V was clipped by 5 bases and J by 6 bases; unmatched bases: 11. The germline gives CDR1 SGHTA, CDR2 FQGNSA. The CDR3 DNA reads as TGTGCCAGCAGCCGACTAGGGACTAGCTATGGCAATGAGCAGTTCTTC. This sequence encodes CASSRLGTSYGNEQFF.

This clonotype showed up many times. The rearrangement joins TRBV28 to TRBJ1-4, with D possibly matching TRBD1 (5 bases). The germline gives CDR1 MDHEN, CDR2 SYDVKM. The V gene lost 6 bases and the J gene lost 9 bases, with 17 bases spanning the gap. The CDR3 length is 14 residues. The CDR3 nucleotides are TGTGCCAGCAGCGGGCCCTCCGGGGGACAAAAACTGTTTTTT. This translates into CASSGPSGGQKLFF.

This clonotype has ten or more counts. The chain is built from TRBV7-2 and TRBJ1-2; the match to TRBD1 covers 9 bases. This CDR3 has 16 amino acids. The junction had 7 bases not matched to a gene; V was cut back by 0 bases and J by 5 bases. Germline V gene sequence: CDR1 SGHTA, CDR2 FQGNSA. CDR3 DNA: TGTGCCAGCAGCTTAGCGTCTTACAGGGGGCAGTATGGCTACACCTTC. Protein product: CASSLASYRGQYGYTF. Full variable domain (remainder filled in from reference TRBV7-2 and TRBJ1-2): GAGVSQSPSNKVTEKGKDVELRCDPISGHTALYWYRQSLGQGLEFLIYFQGNSAPDKSGLPSDRFSAERTGGSVSTLTIQRTQQEDSAVYLCASSLASYRGQYGYTFGSGTRLTVV.

Many counts were recorded for this clonotype. The chain couples TRBV7-2 to TRBJ2-3; a possible D gene is TRBD2 (6 bases). This CDR3 spans 12 amino acids. From germline, CDR1 is SGHTA and CDR2 FQGNSA. The CDR3 nucleotides are TGTGCTAGCGGCTCTAGCACAGATACGCAGTATTTT. Amino acids: CASGSSTDTQYF.

In this sample, this clonotype turned up many times. This rearrangement joins TRBV7-2 to TRBJ1-6; 12 nucleotides match TRBD1. V dropped 3 bases and J dropped 9; count of bases not matched to a gene: 9. The CDR3 consists of 17 residues. The germline V gene has CDR1 SGHTA and CDR2 FQGNSA. DNA of the CDR3: TGTGCCAGCAGCTTTACGGGACAGGGGGCTATTAGTTCACCCCTCCACTTT. It encodes CASSFTGQGAISSPLHF.

This clonotype appeared many times. This chain uses TRBV12-3 or TRBV12-4 with TRBJ2-1, with TRBD2 matching over 10 bases. The CDR3 covers 14 residues. The ends lost 3 bases at V and 5 bases at J; junction bases unmatched: 1. CDR3: CASSFSGGHNEQFF. CDR3 nucleotides: TGTGCCAGCAGTTTTAGCGGGGGGCACAATGAGCAGTTCTTC.

This clonotype was seen at least ten times. The chain is built from TRBV12-3 or TRBV12-4 and TRBJ2-5; TRBD2 agrees at 9 bases. The J segment lost 5 bases and the V segment lost 6 bases, leaving 7 bases of the junction unmatched. The CDR3 length is 14 residues. The chain's CDR3 is CASREGTSLETQYF. Written as DNA, the CDR3 is TGTGCCAGCAGAGAAGGGACTAGCCTTGAGACCCAGTACTTC.

This clonotype showed up many times. V gene TRBV7-9 combines with J gene TRBJ2-5; D is unresolved. With 1 base removed from V and 2 bases from J, the gap between germline ends came to 11 bases. The V gene's germline CDR1 is SEHNR and CDR2 FQNEAQ (reference sequence). The CDR3 loop spans 15 amino acids. The CDR3 protein is CASSLGASDQETQYF. CDR3 nucleotide sequence: TGTGCCAGCAGCTTAGGGGCTAGTGATCAAGAGACCCAGTACTTC. Full variable domain (missing parts from reference TRBV7-9 and TRBJ2-5): DTGVSQNPRHKITKRGQNVTFRCDPISEHNRLYWYRQTLGQGPEFLTYFQNEAQLEKSRLLSDRFSAERPKGSFSTLEIQRTEQGDSAMYLCASSLGASDQETQYFGPGTRLLVL.

This clonotype has a count of ten or more. The chain is built from TRBV7-8 and TRBJ2-7, with D possibly matching TRBD1 (6 bases). CDR1 and CDR2 (germline): SGHVS, FQNEAQ. The CDR3 runs to 15 residues. The V end was cut by 1 base, the J end by 2 bases, with 12 bases between. The CDR3 DNA sequence: TGTGCCAGCAGCTTAGTGCAGGGGACAACCTACGAGCAGTACTTC. Translated, it gives CASSLVQGTTYEQYF.

This clonotype was observed at least ten times. This rearrangement joins TRBV7-2 to TRBJ2-1; D is unclear. Deletions cut 5 bases from V and 12 bases from J, with 14 bases between. CDR1 and CDR2 (germline): SGHTA, FQGNSA. The CDR3 runs to 12 residues. CDR3 amino acids: CASSTFGERQFF. The CDR3 nucleotides are TGTGCCAGCAGCACTTTCGGTGAACGGCAGTTCTTC.